This T cell receptor (beta chain) derives from a study of regulatory T cells in long-lasting Graves disease. Investigators prepared the TCR beta libraries by applying iRepertoire HTBI primers and Arm-PCR of CDR3 regions. TCRdb re-analysed the multiplex PCR reads in MiXCR, keeping a single row per CDR3 protein. The repertoire consists of some 410,000 distinct CDR3 sequences, with 16% occurring once and the leading ten covering around 10%. In its sample, this clonotype was seen many times. As to time point: newly diagnosed GD, antithyroid drugs for less than 3 months. The authors made the TCR library using RNA they extracted from PBMCs. The germline V gene has CDR1 SQVTM and CDR2 ANQGSEA. The CDR3 has 14 amino acids. V was trimmed by 7 bases and J by 5 bases, leaving 20 bases between them. The data were also submitted as part of a second study, on T cells in Graves' hyperthyroidism and ophthalmopathy.

The material was peripheral blood mononuclear cells (PBMCs), obtained at new diagnosis, from a patient treated with antithyroid drugs. The TCR comes from a woman younger than 45 with Graves disease. V and J are TRBV29-1 and TRBJ1-1; D is undetermined. This CDR3 reads CSASRSSDWTEAFF. CDR3 sequence (DNA): TGCAGCGCATCGCGAAGTTCGGACTGGACTGAAGCTTTCTTT.